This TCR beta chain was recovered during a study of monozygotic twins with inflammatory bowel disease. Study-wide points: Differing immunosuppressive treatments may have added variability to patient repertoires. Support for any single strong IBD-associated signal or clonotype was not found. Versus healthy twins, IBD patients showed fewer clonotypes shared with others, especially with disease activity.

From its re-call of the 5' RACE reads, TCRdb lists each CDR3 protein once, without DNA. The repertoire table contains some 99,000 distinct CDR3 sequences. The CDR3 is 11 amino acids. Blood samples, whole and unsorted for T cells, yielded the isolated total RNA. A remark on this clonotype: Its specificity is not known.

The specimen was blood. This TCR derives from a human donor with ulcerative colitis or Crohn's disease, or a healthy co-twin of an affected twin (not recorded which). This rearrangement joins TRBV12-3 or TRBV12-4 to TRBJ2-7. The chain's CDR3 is CASSLGLEQYF.